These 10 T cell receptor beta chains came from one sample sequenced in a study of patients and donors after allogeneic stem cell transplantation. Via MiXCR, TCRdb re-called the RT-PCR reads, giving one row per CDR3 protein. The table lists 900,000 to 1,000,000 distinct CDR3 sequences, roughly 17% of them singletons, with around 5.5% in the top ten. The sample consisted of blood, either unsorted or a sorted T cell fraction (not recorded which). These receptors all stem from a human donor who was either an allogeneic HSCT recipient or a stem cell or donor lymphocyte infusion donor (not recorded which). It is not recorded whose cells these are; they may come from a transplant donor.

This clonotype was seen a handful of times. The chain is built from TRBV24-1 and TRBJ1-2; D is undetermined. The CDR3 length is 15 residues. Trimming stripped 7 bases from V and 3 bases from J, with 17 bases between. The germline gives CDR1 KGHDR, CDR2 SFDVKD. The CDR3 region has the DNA TGTGCCACCAGACTCAGGTCAGGCCCCTACTATGGCTACACCTTC. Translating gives CATRLRSGPYYGYTF.

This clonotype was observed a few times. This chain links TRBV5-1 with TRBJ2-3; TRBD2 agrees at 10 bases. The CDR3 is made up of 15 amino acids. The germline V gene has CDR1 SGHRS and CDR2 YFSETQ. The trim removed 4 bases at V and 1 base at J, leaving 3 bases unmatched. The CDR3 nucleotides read TGCGCCAGCAGCCGAAGCGGGGGGGGCACAGATACGCAGTATTTT. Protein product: CASSRSGGGTDTQYF.

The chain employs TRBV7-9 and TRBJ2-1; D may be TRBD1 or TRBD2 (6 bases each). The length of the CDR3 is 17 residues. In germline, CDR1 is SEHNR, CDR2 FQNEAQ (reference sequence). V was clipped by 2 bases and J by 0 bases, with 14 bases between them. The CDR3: CASSLIKGGSSYNEQFF. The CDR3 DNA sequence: TGTGCCAGCAGCTTAATTAAAGGGGGGAGCTCCTACAATGAGCAGTTCTTC. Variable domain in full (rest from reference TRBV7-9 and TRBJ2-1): DTGVSQNPRHKITKRGQNVTFRCDPISEHNRLYWYRQTLGQGPEFLTYFQNEAQLEKSRLLSDRFSAERPKGSFSTLEIQRTEQGDSAMYLCASSLIKGGSSYNEQFFGPGTRLTVL.

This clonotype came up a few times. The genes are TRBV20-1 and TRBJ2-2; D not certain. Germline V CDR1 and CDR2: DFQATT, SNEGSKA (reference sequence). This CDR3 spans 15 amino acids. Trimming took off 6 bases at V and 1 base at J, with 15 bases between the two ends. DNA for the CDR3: TGCAGTGCCGGCCGGTTGGCGGTGAACACCGGGGAGCTGTTTTTT. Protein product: CSAGRLAVNTGELFF.

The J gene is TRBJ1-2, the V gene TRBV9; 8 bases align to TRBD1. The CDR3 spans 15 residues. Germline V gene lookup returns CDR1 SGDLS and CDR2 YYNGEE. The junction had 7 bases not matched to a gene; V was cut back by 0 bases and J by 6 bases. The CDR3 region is CASSVVPGGADGYTF. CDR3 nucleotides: TGTGCCAGCAGCGTAGTGCCAGGGGGCGCCGATGGCTACACCTTC.

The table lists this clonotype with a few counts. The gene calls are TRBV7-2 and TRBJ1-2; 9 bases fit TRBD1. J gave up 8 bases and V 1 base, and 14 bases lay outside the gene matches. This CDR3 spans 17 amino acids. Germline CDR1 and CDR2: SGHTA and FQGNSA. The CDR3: CASSLVSRTGDSGGYTF. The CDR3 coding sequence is TGTGCCAGCAGCTTAGTATCGAGGACAGGGGATTCGGGCGGCTACACCTTC.

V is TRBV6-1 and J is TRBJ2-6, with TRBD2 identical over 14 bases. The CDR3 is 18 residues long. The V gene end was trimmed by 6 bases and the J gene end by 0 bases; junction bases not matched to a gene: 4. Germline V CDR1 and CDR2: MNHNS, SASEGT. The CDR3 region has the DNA TGTGCCAGCAGCAAAGGACTAGCGGGAGGCTCTGGGGCCAACGTCCTGACTTTC. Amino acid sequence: CASSKGLAGGSGANVLTF.

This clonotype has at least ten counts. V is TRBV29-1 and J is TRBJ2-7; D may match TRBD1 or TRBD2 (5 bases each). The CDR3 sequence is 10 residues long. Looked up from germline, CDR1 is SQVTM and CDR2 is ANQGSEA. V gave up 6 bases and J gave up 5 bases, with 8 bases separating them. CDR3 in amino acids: CSVGTDEQYF. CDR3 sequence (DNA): TGCAGCGTGGGGACCGACGAGCAGTACTTC.

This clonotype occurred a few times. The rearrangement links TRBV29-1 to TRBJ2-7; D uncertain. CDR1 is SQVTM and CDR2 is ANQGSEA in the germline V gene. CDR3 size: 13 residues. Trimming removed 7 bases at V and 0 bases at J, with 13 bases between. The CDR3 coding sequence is TGCAGCGCCGGGTGGGGTCCCTCCTACGAGCAGTACTTC. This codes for CSAGWGPSYEQYF.

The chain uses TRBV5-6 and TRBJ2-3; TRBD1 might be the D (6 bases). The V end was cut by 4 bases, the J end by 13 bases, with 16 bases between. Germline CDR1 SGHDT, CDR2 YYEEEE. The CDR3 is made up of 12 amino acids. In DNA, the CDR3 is TGTGCCAGCAGCGTACCGGGACAATCAAAGTATTTT. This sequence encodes CASSVPGQSKYF. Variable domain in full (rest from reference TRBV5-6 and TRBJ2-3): DAGVTQSPTHLIKTRGQQVTLRCSPKSGHDTVSWYQQALGQGPQFIFQYYEEEERQRGNFPDRFSGHQFPNYSSELNVNALLLGDSALYLCASSVPGQSKYFGPGTRLTVL.